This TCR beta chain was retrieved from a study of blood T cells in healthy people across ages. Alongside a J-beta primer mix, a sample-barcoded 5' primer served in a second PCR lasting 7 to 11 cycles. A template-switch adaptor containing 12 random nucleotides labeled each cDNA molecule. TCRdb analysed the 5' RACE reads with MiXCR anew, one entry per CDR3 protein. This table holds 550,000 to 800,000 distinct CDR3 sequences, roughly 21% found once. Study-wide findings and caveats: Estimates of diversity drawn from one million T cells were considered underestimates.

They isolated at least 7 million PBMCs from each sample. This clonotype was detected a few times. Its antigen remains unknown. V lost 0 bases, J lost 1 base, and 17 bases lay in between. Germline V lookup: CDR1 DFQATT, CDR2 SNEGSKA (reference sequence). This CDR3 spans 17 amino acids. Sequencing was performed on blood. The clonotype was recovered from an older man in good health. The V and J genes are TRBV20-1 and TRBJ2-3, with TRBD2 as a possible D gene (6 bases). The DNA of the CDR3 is TGCAGTGCTAGAGATCCTCTTGGCCAGCGGGGCACAGATACGCAGTATTTT. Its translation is CSARDPLGQRGTDTQYF.